This section outlines one T cell receptor beta chain sequence together with its context. The specificity of this receptor is unknown. Base quality data are lacking; no much larger clone is found one base away. This specimen comes from a study of post-analysis software for immune sequencing data (dated by TCRdb to the mid-2010s). In terms of the full investigation: Disease courses on record covered relapsing-remitting, secondary progressive and progressive-relapsing multiple sclerosis, though some patients had no subtype annotation. The patient repertoires were set against under 13 previously published healthy control repertoires from donors whose ages ranged from about 6 to 26 years. A subset of samples was prepared in parallel using single-end sample barcoding, then pooled and co-amplified after Illumina adapter ligation. Broader findings and caveats from the paper: Roughly 5 TRBV segments, including TRBV5-6, TRBV5-1 and TRBV20-1, were significantly more frequent in patients than controls. The multiple sclerosis patient group was slightly younger than the control group. Direct clustering with F measure showed strong co-clustering of samples prepared in the same batch, prompting a batch-effect correction. Normalized Chao1 diversity was significantly lower in multiple sclerosis patients than controls, suggesting substantial peripheral T-cell clonal expansion.

To demonstrate the VDJtools post-analysis software, TCR beta repertoires were profiled from the peripheral blood of about 13 young patients with multiple sclerosis. The multiple sclerosis patients were children and adolescents ranging in age from about 6 to 17 years. CDR1 and CDR2 are drawn from the germline V gene: SGHAT, FQNNGV. Spanning cysteine to phenylalanine, the CDR3 consists of 14 amino acids. Here the CDR3 DNA is all that survives: 42 bases in frame from base 1. V is cut by 4 bases and J by 7 bases, and the space between the germline ends is 16 bases. To prepare the library, PCR was applied. Sequencing took place on an Illumina HiSeq 2500. To reduce PCR and sequencing biases, unique molecular identifiers were built into the TCR beta cDNA libraries. Per 1 to 10 million input T cells, roughly 0.5 million cDNA molecules were obtained, such that each molecule approximated one T cell. The patient libraries were prepared and sequenced with the same protocol used for the earlier healthy control dataset. Within a given batch, samples were prepared together, multiplexed and sequenced on the same HiSeq lane. The authors' pipeline ran thus. Raw barcoded reads were processed with MIGEC, and single-read molecular identifier groups were discarded before consensus assembly and CDR3 extraction. Clonotype tables were post-analysed with VDJtools, normalizing diversity by down-sampling all datasets to the smallest sample size. Repertoire overlap clustering matched CDR3 amino acid but not nucleotide sequences to correct batch-related cross-sample contamination. TCRdb reanalyzed the raw reads on its own, using fastp at Q25 for trimming and MiXCR for clone calling, and kept in-frame beta chains. Identical CDR3 proteins give one entry, which carries the most common genes and DNA. TCRdb's processing, not the authors' own work, is the source of the V and J calls. Here the sample has around 700,000 distinct CDR3 sequences; approximately 60% occur a single time. The ten largest clonotypes hold approximately 10% of the sample.

This receptor was taken from a girl aged 2 to 9 with multiple sclerosis. The specimen sequenced was blood. The rearrangement joined TRBV11-2 to TRBJ2-5; TRBD2 is a possible D gene, resting on 6 matching bases. CDR3 reads: CASSSIGGERTQYF. The nucleotide sequence is given as TGTGCCAGCAGCTCAATTGGAGGGGAGCGGACCCAGTACTTC.